This T cell receptor beta chain was sequenced during a study of blood T cell repertoires in COVID-19. Across the study: COVID-19 samples collected from the United States, Italy and Spain covered acute and convalescent phases. The analysed material was cDNA or gDNA that came from T cells, B-cell-depleted T cells, or PBMCs.

Measured with immunoSEQ multiplex PCR; TCRdb has only the in-frame clones, and not every one. Here the sample spans roughly 480,000 clones, about 88% being singletons. Enrollment of patients from Seattle took place during active infection, with longitudinal follow-up. This CDR3 comprises 12 residues. V dropped 9 bases and J dropped 3; count of bases not matched to a gene: 3. CDR1 and CDR2 (germline): SGHNT, YYREEE (reference sequence). This receptor was identified in a man aged 18 to 30 with COVID-19, enrolled during active disease. V and J are TRBV5-4 and TRBJ2-5; TRBD2 aligns across 9 bases. The sequencing sample was made of peripheral blood. The CDR3 DNA is TGTGCCACCAGACTAGCGGAAGAGACCCAGTACTTC. This encodes CATRLAEETQYF. Full variable domain (rest looked up from reference TRBV5-4 and TRBJ2-5): ETGVTQSPTHLIKTRGQQVTLRCSSQSGHNTVSWYQQALGQGPQFIFQYYREEENGRGNFPPRFSGLQFPNYSSELNVNALELDDSALYLCATRLAEETQYFGPGTRLLVL.